This TCR beta chain was sequenced for a study of response to subunit inactivated influenza vaccine. Study observations and caveats: The study's authors posited that every seasonal influenza vaccination enlists few new T cells.

Via MiXCR, TCRdb re-called the RT-PCR reads, giving one row per CDR3 protein. There are 800,000 to 1,000,000 distinct CDR3 sequences in the sample; 21% occur only once, and 9.5% to 13% lies in the top ten. The CDR3 sequence is 16 residues long. V gave up 5 bases and J gave up 5 bases, with 21 bases separating them. Germline V CDR1 and CDR2: MNHEY, SMNVEV (reference sequence). A note on this clonotype: Its antigen is undetermined.

Sequenced here: PBMCs from blood, sampled 5 days after vaccination. The chain combines TRBV27 with TRBJ2-5; D remains unclear. The TCR sequence derives from a man aged 45 to 65 who received an inactivated influenza vaccine. CDR3 nucleotides: TGTGCCAGCAGTCCCCTCGTTAGCCCTGTTGGGGAGACCCAGTACTTC. It specifies CASSPLVSPVGETQYF.